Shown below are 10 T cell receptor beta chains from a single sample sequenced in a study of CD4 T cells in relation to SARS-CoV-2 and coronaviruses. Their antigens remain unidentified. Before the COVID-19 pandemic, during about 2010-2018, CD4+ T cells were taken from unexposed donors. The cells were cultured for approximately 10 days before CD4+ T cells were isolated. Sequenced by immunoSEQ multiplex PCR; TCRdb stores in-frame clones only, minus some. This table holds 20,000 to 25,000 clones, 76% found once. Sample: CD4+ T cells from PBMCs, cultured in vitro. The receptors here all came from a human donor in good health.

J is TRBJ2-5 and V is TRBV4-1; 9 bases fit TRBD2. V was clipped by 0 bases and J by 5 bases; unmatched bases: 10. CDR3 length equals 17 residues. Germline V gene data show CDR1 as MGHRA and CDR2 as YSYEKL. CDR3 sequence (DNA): TGCGCCAGCAGCCAAGAATTCCGGACTAGCGAAGCGGAGACCCAGTACTTC. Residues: CASSQEFRTSEAETQYF.

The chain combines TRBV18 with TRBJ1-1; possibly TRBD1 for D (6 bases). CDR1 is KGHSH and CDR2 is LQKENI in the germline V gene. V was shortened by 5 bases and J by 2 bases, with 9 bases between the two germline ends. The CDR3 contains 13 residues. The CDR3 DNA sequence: TGTGCCAGCTCATCGGACAGCAACACTGAAGCTTTCTTT. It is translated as CASSSDSNTEAFF. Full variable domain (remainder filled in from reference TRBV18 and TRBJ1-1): NAGVMQNPRHLVRRRGQEARLRCSPMKGHSHVYWYRQLPEEGLKFMVYLQKENIIDESGMPKERFSAEFPKEGPSILRIQQVVRGDSAAYFCASSSDSNTEAFFGQGTRLTVV.

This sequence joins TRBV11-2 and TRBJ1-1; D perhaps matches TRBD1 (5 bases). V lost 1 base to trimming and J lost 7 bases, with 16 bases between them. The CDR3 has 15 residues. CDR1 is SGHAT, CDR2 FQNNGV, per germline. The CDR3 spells CASSLVSFRDREAFF. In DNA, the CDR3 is TGTGCCAGCAGCTTAGTCTCTTTCCGGGACCGTGAAGCTTTCTTT.

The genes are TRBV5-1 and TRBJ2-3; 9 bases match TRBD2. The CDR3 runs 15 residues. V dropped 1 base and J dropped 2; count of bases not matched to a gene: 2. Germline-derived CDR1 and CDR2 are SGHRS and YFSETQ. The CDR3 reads CASSLRGLATDTQYF. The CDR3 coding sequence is TGCGCCAGCAGCTTGCGGGGACTAGCCACAGATACGCAGTATTTT.

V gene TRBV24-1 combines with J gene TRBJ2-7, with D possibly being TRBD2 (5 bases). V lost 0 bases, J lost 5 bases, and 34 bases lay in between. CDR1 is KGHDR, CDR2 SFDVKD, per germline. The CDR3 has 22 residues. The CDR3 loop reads CATSDLLVSRTVIWEMSHEQYF. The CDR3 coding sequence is TGTGCCACCAGTGATTTGTTGGTCTCGCGGACCGTCATATGGGAGATGAGCCACGAGCAGTACTTC.

DNA for the CDR3: TGTGCCAGCAGTAACAGGGAGAACACTGAAGCTTTCTTT. Translating gives CASSNRENTEAFF. V and J are TRBV12-3 or TRBV12-4 and TRBJ1-1; D might be TRBD1 (6 bases). Trimming cost V 5 bases and J 1 base, with 8 bases left between them. The CDR3 is 13 residues long.

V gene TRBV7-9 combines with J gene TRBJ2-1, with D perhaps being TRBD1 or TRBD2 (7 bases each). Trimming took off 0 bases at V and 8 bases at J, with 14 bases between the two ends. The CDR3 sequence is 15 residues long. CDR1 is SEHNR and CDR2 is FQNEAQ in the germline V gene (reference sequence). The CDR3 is CASSLAGGTVYEQFF. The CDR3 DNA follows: TGTGCCAGCAGCTTAGCGGGGGGGACAGTCTATGAGCAGTTCTTC.

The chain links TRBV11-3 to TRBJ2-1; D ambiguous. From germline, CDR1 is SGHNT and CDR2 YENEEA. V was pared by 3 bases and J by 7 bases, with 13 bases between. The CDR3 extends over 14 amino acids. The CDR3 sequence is CASSFGQARNEQFF. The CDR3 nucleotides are TGTGCCAGCAGCTTCGGTCAAGCACGGAATGAGCAGTTCTTC.

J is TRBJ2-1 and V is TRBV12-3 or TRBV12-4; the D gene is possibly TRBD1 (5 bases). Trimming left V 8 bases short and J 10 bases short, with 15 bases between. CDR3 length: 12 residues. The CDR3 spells CASRLTDLEQFF. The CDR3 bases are TGTGCCAGCCGTCTGACAGACCTAGAGCAGTTCTTC.

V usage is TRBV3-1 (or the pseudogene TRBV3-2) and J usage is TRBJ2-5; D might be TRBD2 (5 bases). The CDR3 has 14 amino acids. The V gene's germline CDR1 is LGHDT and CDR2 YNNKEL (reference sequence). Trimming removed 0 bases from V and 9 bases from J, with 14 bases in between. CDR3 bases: TGTGCCAGCAGCCAAGATCTGGTACCGGGGTCCCAGTACTTC. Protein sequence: CASSQDLVPGSQYF.